This T cell receptor (beta chain) is drawn from a study of monozygotic twins with inflammatory bowel disease. From its re-call of the 5' RACE reads, TCRdb lists each CDR3 protein once, without DNA. Its table records 200,000 to 250,000 distinct CDR3 sequences. CDR3 length: 15 amino acids. This chain links TRBV12-3 or TRBV12-4 with TRBJ1-2; the TRBD1 assignment by TCRdb is unverifiable without DNA. This TCR was recovered from a human donor with ulcerative colitis or Crohn's disease, or a healthy co-twin of an affected twin (not recorded which). The sequencing sample was made of blood. CDR3 in amino acids: CASSLGQGVLVGYTF.